The 16 T cell receptor beta chains below all came from one sample that was sequenced in a study of CXCR3-negative and CXCR3-positive naive CD8 T cells. Via 5' RACE with UMI labels, TRB cDNA libraries were prepared. TCRdb reprocessed the 5' RACE reads and stores each CDR3 protein as one record, lacking DNA. Its table records 150,000 or so distinct CDR3 sequences. The specimen sequenced was naive CXCR3- CD8+ T cells from blood. The sample's subset: CD45RO-CCR7+CD27+CD95- naive CD8+ T cells lacking CXCR3 (TNR3-). These receptors were obtained from a human donor in good health. Some clones in this sample may be carry-over from other donors' samples.

V gene TRBV7-2 combines with J gene TRBJ1-2; TCRdb's D call, TRBD1, is unchecked because there is no DNA. Germline V gene lookup returns CDR1 SGHTA and CDR2 FQGNSA. CDR3 size: 16 residues. The CDR3 region is CASSLLPTGSSYGYTF.

This chain joins TRBV7-9 and TRBJ1-1; TCRdb selects TRBD1, and the lack of DNA leaves this call unchecked. CDR3 length: 16 residues. CDR1 and CDR2 (germline): SEHNR, FQNEAQ (reference sequence). CDR3 protein: CASSSTPGETNTEAFF.

The chain carries TRBV19 and TRBJ2-1. The CDR3 loop spans 15 amino acids. Germline V gives CDR1 LNHDA, CDR2 SQIVND (reference sequence). The CDR3 loop is CASSIGLGLLTEQFF.

The CDR3 reads CASSQSAEETQYF. The chain recombines TRBV5-1 with TRBJ2-5. Per germline, CDR1 SGHRS and CDR2 YFSETQ. The CDR3 is made up of 13 amino acids. The whole variable domain, filled in from reference TRBV5-1 and TRBJ2-5, reads KAGVTQTPRYLIKTRGQQVTLSCSPISGHRSVSWYQQTPGQGLQFLFEYFSETQRNKGNFPGRFSGRQFSNSRSEMNVSTLELGDSALYLCASSQSAEETQYFGPGTRLLVL.

CDR3 sequence: CASSPGGNSYEQYF. This chain connects TRBV5-1 to TRBJ2-7; TCRdb indicates TRBD1, and absent DNA this call remains unverified. CDR1 is SGHRS, CDR2 YFSETQ, per germline. The CDR3 sequence is 14 residues long.

The V and J genes are TRBV7-9 and TRBJ2-7; the TCRdb call, TRBD2, lacks DNA for checking. There are 13 residues in the CDR3. Germline-derived CDR1 and CDR2 are SEHNR and FQNEAQ (reference sequence). The CDR3 spells CASTGEGSYEQYF.

The V call is TRBV5-1, the J call TRBJ2-2; the TCRdb call, TRBD2, lacks DNA for checking. Germline CDR1 is SGHRS and CDR2 is YFSETQ. CDR3 size: 17 residues. The CDR3 loop is CASSLEGLADQTGELFF. The full variable domain, its missing parts supplied by reference TRBV5-1 and TRBJ2-2, is KAGVTQTPRYLIKTRGQQVTLSCSPISGHRSVSWYQQTPGQGLQFLFEYFSETQRNKGNFPGRFSGRQFSNSRSEMNVSTLELGDSALYLCASSLEGLADQTGELFFGEGSRLTVL.

The rearrangement uses TRBV10-3 and TRBJ2-6; the TRBD1 assignment by TCRdb is unverifiable without DNA. CDR1 is ENHRY and CDR2 is SYGVKD in the germline V gene. The CDR3 extends over 16 amino acids. CDR3 sequence: CAISDSGQTGANVLTF.

This chain joins TRBV7-4 and TRBJ2-4; the TCRdb D gene call, TRBD1, has no DNA to confirm it. CDR3 size: 15 residues. Germline CDR1 is SGHVT and CDR2 is SQSDAQ. CDR3 region: CASSHRDRPKNIQYF.

The chain recombines TRBV4-3 with TRBJ1-1; TCRdb calls TRBD1, which cannot be checked without DNA. The CDR3 spans 15 residues. The germline gives CDR1 LGHNA, CDR2 YSLEER. This CDR3 reads CASSQDRSGYTEAFF.

The V call is TRBV6-2 or TRBV6-3, the J call TRBJ2-1; TCRdb lists TRBD1, though no DNA is available to test this call. Germline V gives CDR1 MNHEY, CDR2 SVGEGT. There are 13 residues in the CDR3. The CDR3: CASSSTGGREQFF.

The V and J genes are TRBV6-5 and TRBJ1-6. CDR3 length: 15 residues. CDR1 and CDR2 from the germline V gene are MNHEY and SVGAGI. This CDR3 is CASSLVGPDNSPLHF.

V is TRBV21-1 and J is TRBJ2-1; TCRdb's assignment of TRBD1 cannot be checked, as there is no DNA. TRBV21-1 is given as a pseudogene. This CDR3 is 14 amino acids long. CDR3 region: CASSKVVQGNEQFF.

The chain uses TRBV15 and TRBJ2-1. Per germline, CDR1 LNHNV and CDR2 YYDKDF (reference sequence). CDR3 length: 15 residues. CDR3 sequence: CATSRDGSTVGEQFF.

The V call is TRBV5-4, the J call TRBJ2-3; TCRdb gives TRBD2 as the D gene, but with no DNA this cannot be confirmed. Germline V gene sequence: CDR1 SGHNT, CDR2 YYREEE (reference sequence). The CDR3 runs to 17 residues. The CDR3 spells CASSLEEGLAGEDTQYF.

J is TRBJ2-1 and V is TRBV4-2; the TRBD1 assignment by TCRdb is unverifiable without DNA. CDR1 and CDR2 (germline): LGHNA, YNFKEQ. This CDR3 has 17 amino acids. This CDR3 reads CASSSYASGAYQNEQFF.